Listed below are T cell receptor beta chains from one sample, sequenced in a study of shared clonotypes between healthy human individuals. TCRdb keeps only in-frame clones here, not all; method: immunoSEQ multiplex PCR. The sample carries more than 2,000,000 clones, approximately 95% recorded once. Sequencing input: naive CD4+ T cells from PBMCs. The receptors stem from a man aged 18 to 30 in good health. Some clones in this sample may be carry-over from other donors' samples. Each CDR3 is given with its conserved first and last residue. The D gene is left open where the match is weak. Clone size is given for some rows only: seen once, a few or many times, or a class if the clone is expanded.

v_gene	d_gene	abundance	j_gene	CDR3aa	CDR3nt
TRBV6-4	NA	NA	TRBJ1-4	CASRASENEKLFF	TGTGCCAGCAGGGCGTCGGAGAATGAAAAACTGTTTTTT
TRBV28	NA	NA	TRBJ1-1	CASSIGGLNTEAFF	TGTGCCAGCAGCATCGGGGGATTGAACACTGAAGCTTTCTTT
TRBV4-2	NA	NA	TRBJ1-2	CASSQVGQAYYGYTF	TGTGCCAGCAGCCAAGTAGGCCAGGCTTACTATGGCTACACCTTC
TRBV6-5	NA	NA	TRBJ1-1	CASSYNWGTEAFF	TGTGCCAGCAGTTACAACTGGGGAACTGAAGCTTTCTTT
TRBV28	NA	NA	TRBJ2-7	CASSLGHQNPYEQYF	TGTGCCAGCAGTTTGGGACACCAAAACCCCTACGAGCAGTACTTC
TRBV7-2	NA	NA	TRBJ1-4	CASSPATNEKLFF	TGTGCCAGCAGCCCGGCAACTAATGAAAAACTGTTTTTT
TRBV28	NA	NA	TRBJ1-2	CASSIQEAVYGYTF	TGTGCCAGCAGTATACAGGAGGCCGTGTATGGCTACACCTTC
TRBV29-1	NA	NA	TRBJ2-2	CSVVNRVNTGELFF	TGCAGCGTTGTAAACAGGGTAAACACCGGGGAGCTGTTTTTT
TRBV19	NA	NA	TRBJ2-7	CASSFLGSSYEQYF	TGTGCCAGTAGTTTCCTGGGGAGCTCCTACGAGCAGTACTTC
TRBV28	NA	NA	TRBJ1-3	CASSSFSGSSGNTIYF	TGTGCCAGCTCCTCCTTCAGCGGGAGCTCTGGAAACACCATATATTTT
TRBV7-9	TRBD1	NA	TRBJ2-7	CASTLRDRAYEQYF	TGTGCCAGCACGTTACGGGACAGGGCGTACGAGCAGTACTTC
TRBV5-1	TRBD1	NA	TRBJ2-2	CASSPTGGPYTGELFF	TGCGCCAGCAGCCCAACAGGGGGTCCGTACACCGGGGAGCTGTTTTTT
TRBV9	NA	NA	TRBJ2-3	CASTPGGQLITDTQYF	TGTGCCAGCACCCCGGGGGGACAACTCATCACAGATACGCAGTATTTT
TRBV7-2	NA	NA	TRBJ2-5	CASSLVTRAELETQYF	TGTGCCAGCAGCTTAGTAACCAGGGCTGAACTGGAGACCCAGTACTTC
TRBV7-9	TRBD2	NA	TRBJ2-3	CASSLALAREADTQYF	TGTGCCAGCAGCTTAGCCTTAGCCCGGGAGGCAGATACGCAGTATTTT
TRBV27	NA	NA	TRBJ2-3	CASSLSLGVGSDTQYF	TGTGCCAGCAGTTTATCGTTGGGGGTAGGGTCAGATACGCAGTATTTT
TRBV4-1	NA	NA	TRBJ2-6	CASSHPGPSRGSGANVLTF	TGCGCCAGCAGCCATCCTGGCCCGAGCAGGGGATCTGGGGCCAACGTCCTGACTTTC
TRBV15	NA	NA	TRBJ2-7	CATSRDTGPSYEQYF	TGTGCCACCAGCAGAGATACAGGCCCGTCCTACGAGCAGTACTTC
TRBV28	NA	NA	TRBJ1-5	CASSLDSNQPQHF	TGTGCCAGCAGTCTGGACAGTAATCAGCCCCAGCATTTT
TRBV7-2	NA	once	TRBJ2-7	CASSLIINEQYF	TGTGCCAGCAGCTTGATAATCAACGAGCAGTACTTC
TRBV28	TRBD2	NA	TRBJ2-7	CASSGPGLAGGLSYEQYF	TGTGCCAGCAGTGGACCAGGACTAGCGGGAGGGCTCTCCTACGAGCAGTACTTC
TRBV30	TRBD1	NA	TRBJ1-5	CAWSSSGQGARSQHF	TGTGCCTGGAGTTCTTCTGGACAGGGGGCGCGGTCCCAGCATTTT